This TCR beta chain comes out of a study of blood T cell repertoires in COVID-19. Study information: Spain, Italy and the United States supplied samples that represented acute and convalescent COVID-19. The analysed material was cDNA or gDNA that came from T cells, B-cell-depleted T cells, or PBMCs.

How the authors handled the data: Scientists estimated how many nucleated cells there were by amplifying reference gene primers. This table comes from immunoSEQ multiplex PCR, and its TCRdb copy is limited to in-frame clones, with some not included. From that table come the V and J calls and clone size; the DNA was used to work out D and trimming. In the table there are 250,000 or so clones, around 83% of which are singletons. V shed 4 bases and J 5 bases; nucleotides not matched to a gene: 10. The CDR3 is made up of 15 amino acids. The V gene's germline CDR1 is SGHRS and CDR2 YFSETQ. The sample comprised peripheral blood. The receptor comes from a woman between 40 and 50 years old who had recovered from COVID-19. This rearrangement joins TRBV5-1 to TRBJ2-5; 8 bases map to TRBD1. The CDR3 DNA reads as TGCGCCAGCAGCGTCGGGACAGGAGGGGACGAGACCCAGTACTTC. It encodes CASSVGTGGDETQYF.